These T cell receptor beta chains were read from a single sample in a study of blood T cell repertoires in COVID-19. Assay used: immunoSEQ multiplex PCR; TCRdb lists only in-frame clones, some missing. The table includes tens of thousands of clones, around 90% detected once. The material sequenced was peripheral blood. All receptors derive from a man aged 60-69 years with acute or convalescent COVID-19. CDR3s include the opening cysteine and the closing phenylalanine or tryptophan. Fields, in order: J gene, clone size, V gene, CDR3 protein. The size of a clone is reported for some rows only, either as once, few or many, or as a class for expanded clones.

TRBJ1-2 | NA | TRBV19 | CASSLDRVSGYTF
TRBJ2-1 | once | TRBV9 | CASSVEGAGKQFF
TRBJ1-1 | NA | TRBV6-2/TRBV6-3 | CASSQGNTEAFF
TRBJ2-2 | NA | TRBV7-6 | CASSLPGQITGELFF
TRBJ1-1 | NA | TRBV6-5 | CASSYGIEDRNTEAFF
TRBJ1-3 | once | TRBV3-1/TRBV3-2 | CASSQPSFPGGSSGNTIYF
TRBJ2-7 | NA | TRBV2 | CASSVRDREEQYF
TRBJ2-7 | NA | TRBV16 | CASSQVQGLGEQYF
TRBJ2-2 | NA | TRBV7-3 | CASSSAGGRGELFF
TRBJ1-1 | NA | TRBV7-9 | CASSSDSGDAEAFF
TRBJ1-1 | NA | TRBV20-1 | CSASPWTGVNTEAFF
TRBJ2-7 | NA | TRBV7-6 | CASSYDPGGRTYEQYF
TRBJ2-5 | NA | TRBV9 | CASSVGGLAGEETQYF
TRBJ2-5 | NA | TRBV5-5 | CASSQNGQETQYF
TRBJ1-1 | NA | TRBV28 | CASNEQGPNTEAFF
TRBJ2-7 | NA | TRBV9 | CASSQGASSSYEQYF
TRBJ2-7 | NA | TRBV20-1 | CSASPLSPVYEQYF
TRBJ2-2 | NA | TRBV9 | CASSVGQGNAGELFF
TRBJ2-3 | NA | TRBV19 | CASSRGQGTDTQYF
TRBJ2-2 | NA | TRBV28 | CASNSPGKNTGELFF
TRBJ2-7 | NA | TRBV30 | CAWSQPGPSNEQYF
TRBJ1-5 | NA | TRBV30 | CAWSSDQMNQPQHF
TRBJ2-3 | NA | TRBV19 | CASSIRTSGSRRSVTDTQYF
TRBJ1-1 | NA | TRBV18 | CASSPQDKAFF
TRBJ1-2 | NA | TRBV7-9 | CASTLNRDSLFSGYGYTF
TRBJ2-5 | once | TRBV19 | CASSMVGTGGAGETQYF
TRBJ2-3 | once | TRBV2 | CASRTMGLAGVGSTDTQYF
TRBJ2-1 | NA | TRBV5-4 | CASSSFRDNNEQFF
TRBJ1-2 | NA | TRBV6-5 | CASSYNTGGITF
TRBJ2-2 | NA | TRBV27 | CASSLVTGTGVTGELFF
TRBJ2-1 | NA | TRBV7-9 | CASSRTSGSPNEQFF
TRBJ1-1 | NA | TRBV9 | CASSVALNTEAFF
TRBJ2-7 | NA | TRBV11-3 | CASSPPTGIPYEQYF
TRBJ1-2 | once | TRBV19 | CASSIPKGEGGGIGYTF
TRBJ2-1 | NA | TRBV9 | CASSVGVSSYNEQFF
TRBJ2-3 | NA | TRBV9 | CASSPRSRTDTQYF
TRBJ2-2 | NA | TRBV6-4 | CASSEAGTGELFF
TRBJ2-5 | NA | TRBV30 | CAWSVRGDRVVLETQYF
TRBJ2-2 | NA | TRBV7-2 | CASSLASGSTGELFF
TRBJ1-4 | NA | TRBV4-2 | CASSHLLGQGANEKLFF
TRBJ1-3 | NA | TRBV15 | CATSRELSGNTIYF
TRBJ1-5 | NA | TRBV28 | CASGLRQNNQPQHF
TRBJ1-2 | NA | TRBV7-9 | CASSSSGGQGYGYTF
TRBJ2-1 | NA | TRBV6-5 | CASIERGNNEQFF
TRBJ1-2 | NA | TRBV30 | CAWRGGTANYGYTF
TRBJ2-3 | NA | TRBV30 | CAWSMTGSDTQYF
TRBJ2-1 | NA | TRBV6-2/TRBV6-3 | CASSTLTSGRYNEQFF
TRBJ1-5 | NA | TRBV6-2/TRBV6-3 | CASSSRRGSSNQPQHF
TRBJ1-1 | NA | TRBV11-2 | CASSSYGGSNTEAFF
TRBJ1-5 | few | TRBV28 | CASRTPGRDNQPQHF